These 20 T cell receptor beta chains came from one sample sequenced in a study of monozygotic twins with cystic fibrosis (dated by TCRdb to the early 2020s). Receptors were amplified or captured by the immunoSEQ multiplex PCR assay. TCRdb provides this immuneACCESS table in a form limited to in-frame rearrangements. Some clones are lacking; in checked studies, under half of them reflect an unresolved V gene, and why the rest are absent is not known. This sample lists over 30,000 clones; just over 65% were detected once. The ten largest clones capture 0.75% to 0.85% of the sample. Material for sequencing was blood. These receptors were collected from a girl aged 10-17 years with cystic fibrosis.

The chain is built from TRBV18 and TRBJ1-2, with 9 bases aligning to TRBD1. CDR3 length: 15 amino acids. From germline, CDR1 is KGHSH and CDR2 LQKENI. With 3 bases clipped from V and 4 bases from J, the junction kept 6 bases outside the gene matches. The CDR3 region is CASSPTGGEGYGYTF. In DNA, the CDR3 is TGTGCCAGCTCACCTACAGGGGGCGAGGGCTATGGCTACACCTTC.

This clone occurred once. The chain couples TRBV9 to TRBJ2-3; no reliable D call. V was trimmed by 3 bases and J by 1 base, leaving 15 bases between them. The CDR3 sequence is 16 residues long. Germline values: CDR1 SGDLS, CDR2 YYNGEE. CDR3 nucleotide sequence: TGTGCCAGCAGCGGTCTCAGGCTTCTGGGCACAGATACGCAGTATTTT. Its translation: CASSGLRLLGTDTQYF. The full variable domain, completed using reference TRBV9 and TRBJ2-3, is DSGVTQTPKHLITATGQRVTLRCSPRSGDLSVYWYQQSLDQGLQFLIQYYNGEERAKGNILERFSAQQFPDLHSELNLSSLELGDSALYFCASSGLRLLGTDTQYFGPGTRLTVL.

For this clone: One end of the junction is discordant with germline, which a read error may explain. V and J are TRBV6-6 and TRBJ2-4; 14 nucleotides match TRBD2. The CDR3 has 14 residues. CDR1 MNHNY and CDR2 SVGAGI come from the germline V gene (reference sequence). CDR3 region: CASSSFIGTSGSFF. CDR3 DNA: TGTGCCAGCAGTTCCTTTATCGGGACTAGCGGGAGCTTCTTC.

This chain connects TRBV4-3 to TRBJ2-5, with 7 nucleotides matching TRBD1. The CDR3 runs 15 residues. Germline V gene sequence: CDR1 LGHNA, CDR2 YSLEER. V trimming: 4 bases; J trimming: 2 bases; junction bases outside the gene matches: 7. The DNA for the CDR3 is TGCGCCAGCAGCCCGGGACAGCGGAAACAAGAGACCCAGTACTTC. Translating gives CASSPGQRKQETQYF.

CDR3 coding DNA: TGTGCCAGCAGTGAGTACCGGGGCGGGCAGTTCTTC. Translated: CASSEYRGGQFF. The chain recombines TRBV2 with TRBJ2-1; D possibly matches TRBD1 or TRBD2 (5 bases each). V lost 3 bases and J 12 bases, leaving 12 bases between the germline ends. From germline, CDR1 is SNHLY and CDR2 FYNNEI. The CDR3 consists of 12 residues. The full variable domain, completed using reference TRBV2 and TRBJ2-1, is EPEVTQTPSHQVTQMGQEVILRCVPISNHLYFYWYRQILGQKVEFLVSFYNNEISEKSEIFDDQFSVERPDGSNFTLKIRSTKLEDSAMYFCASSEYRGGQFFGPGTRLTVL.

The CDR3 bases are TGTGCCAGCAGCTTAACGGGGACAGCTGGAAACACCATATATTTT. Protein sequence: CASSLTGTAGNTIYF. V is TRBV7-3 and J is TRBJ1-3; 7 bases match TRBD1. Trimming took 0 bases from V and 2 from J; bases not matched to a gene: 1. The CDR3 runs 15 residues. Germline V gene lookup returns CDR1 SGHTA and CDR2 FQGTGA.

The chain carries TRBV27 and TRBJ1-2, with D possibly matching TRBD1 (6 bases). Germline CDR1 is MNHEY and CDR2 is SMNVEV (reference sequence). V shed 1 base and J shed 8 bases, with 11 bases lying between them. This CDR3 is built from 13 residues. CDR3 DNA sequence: TGTGCCAGCAGTTTATGGCAGGGGTGGGGCTACACCTTC. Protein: CASSLWQGWGYTF.

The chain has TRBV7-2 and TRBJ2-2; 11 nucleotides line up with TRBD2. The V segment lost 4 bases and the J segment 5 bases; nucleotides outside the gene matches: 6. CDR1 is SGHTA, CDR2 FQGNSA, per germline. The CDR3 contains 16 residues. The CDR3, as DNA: TGTGCCAGCAGCTCCACTAGCGGGAGCTTAACCGGGGAGCTGTTTTTT. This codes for CASSSTSGSLTGELFF.

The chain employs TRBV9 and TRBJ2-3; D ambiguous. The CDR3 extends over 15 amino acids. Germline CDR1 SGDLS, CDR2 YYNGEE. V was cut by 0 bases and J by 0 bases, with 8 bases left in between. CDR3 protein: CASSVVGLSTDTQYF. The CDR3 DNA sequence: TGTGCCAGCAGCGTAGTAGGGTTGAGCACAGATACGCAGTATTTT.

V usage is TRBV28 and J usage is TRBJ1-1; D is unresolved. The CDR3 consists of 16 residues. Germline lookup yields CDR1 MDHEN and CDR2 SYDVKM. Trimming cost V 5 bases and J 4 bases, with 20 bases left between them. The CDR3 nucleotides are TGTGCCAGCAGTCCCCTGAGGCTGGGTGGCAGCACTGAAGCTTTCTTT. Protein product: CASSPLRLGGSTEAFF.

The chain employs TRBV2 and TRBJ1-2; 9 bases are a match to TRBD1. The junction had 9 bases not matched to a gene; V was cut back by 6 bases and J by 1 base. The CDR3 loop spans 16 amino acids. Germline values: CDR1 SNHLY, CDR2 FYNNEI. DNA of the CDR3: TGTGCCAGCAGCCGCGGGACAGGGACCGTTAACTATGGCTACACCTTC. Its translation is CASSRGTGTVNYGYTF.

As DNA, the CDR3 is TGTGCCAGCAGCTCCCCATTGGGAGGGCTCATGAACACTGAAGCTTTCTTT. Its protein is CASSSPLGGLMNTEAFF. V is TRBV7-8 and J is TRBJ1-1, with D unclear. The CDR3 runs to 17 residues. Germline CDR1 and CDR2: SGHVS and FQNEAQ. Deletions cut 4 bases from V and 0 bases from J, with 18 bases between.

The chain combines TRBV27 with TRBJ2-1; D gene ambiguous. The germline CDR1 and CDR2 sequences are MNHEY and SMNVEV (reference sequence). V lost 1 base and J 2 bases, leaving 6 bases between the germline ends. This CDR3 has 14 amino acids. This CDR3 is CASSLFKTYNEQFF. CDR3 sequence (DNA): TGTGCCAGCAGTTTATTCAAGACCTACAATGAGCAGTTCTTC.

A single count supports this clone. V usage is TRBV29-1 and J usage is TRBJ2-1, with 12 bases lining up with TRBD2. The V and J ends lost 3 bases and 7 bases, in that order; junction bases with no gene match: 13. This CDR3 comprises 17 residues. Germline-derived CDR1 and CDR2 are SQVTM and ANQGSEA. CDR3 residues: CSVEAPLLAGGGNEQFF. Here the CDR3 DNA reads TGCAGCGTTGAGGCCCCCCTCCTAGCGGGAGGGGGGAATGAGCAGTTCTTC.

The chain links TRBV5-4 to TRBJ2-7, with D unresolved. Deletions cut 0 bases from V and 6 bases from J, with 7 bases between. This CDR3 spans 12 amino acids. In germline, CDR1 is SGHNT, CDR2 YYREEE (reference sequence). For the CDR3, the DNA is TGTGCCAGCAGCTTGGGGACGGGCGAGCAGTACTTC. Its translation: CASSLGTGEQYF.

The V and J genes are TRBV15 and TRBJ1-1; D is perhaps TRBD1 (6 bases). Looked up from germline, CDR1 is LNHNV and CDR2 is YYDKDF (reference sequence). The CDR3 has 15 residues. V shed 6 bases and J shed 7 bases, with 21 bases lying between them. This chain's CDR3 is CATRRDTLRENEAFF. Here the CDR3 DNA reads TGTGCCACCAGAAGGGACACACTTCGCGAAAATGAAGCTTTCTTT.

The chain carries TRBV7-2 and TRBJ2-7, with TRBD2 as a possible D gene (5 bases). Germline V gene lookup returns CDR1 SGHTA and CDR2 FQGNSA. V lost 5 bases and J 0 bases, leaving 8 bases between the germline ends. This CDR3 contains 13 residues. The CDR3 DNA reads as TGTGCCAGCAGCCTCCGGGACTCCTACGAGCAGTACGTC. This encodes CASSLRDSYEQYV.

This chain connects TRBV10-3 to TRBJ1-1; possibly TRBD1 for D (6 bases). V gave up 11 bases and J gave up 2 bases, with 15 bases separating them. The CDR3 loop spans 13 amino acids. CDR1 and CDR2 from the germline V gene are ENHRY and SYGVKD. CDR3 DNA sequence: TGTGCCGCTCGCTGGGGGCTAAACACTGAAGCTTTCTTT. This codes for CAARWGLNTEAFF.

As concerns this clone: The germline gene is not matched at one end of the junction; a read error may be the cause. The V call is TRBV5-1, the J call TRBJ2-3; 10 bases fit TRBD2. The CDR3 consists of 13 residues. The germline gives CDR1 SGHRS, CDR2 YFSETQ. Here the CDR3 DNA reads TGCGCCAGCAGCTATTTTCCTAGCGGGGGTACCGTATTT. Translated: CASSYFPSGGTVF.

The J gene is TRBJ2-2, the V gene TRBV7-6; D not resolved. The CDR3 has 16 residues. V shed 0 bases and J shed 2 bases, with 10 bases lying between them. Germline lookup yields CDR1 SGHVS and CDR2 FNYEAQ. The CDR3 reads CASSLAEGGNTGELFF. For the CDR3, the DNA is TGTGCCAGCAGCTTAGCGGAAGGTGGAAACACCGGGGAGCTGTTTTTT.